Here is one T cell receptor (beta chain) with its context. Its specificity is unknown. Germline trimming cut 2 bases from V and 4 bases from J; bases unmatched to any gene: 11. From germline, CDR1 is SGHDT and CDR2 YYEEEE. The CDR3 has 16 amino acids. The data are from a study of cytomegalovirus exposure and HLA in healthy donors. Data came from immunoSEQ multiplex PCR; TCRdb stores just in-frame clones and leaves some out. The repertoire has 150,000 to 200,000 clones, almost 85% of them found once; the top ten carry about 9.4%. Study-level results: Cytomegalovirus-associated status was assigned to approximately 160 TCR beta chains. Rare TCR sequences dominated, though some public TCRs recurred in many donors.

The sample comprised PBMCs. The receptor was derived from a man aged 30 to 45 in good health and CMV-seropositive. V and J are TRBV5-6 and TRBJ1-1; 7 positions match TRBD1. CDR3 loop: CASSLPPTGLGTEAFF. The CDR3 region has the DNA TGTGCCAGCAGCTTACCTCCGACAGGGTTGGGCACTGAAGCTTTCTTT.